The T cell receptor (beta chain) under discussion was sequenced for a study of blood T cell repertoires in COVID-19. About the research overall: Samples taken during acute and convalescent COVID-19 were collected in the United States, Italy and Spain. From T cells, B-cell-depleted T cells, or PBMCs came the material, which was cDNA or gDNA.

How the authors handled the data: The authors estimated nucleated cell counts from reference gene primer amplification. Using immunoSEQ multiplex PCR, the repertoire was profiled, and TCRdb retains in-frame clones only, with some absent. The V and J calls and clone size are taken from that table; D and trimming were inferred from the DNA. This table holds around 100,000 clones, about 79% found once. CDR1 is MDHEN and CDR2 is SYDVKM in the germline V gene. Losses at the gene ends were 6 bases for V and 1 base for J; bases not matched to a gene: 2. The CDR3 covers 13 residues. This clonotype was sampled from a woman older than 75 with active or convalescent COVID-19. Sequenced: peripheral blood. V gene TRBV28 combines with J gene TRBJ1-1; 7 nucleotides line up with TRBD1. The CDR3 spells CASSRDRNTEAFF. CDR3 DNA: TGTGCCAGCAGCCGGGACAGGAACACTGAAGCTTTCTTT.